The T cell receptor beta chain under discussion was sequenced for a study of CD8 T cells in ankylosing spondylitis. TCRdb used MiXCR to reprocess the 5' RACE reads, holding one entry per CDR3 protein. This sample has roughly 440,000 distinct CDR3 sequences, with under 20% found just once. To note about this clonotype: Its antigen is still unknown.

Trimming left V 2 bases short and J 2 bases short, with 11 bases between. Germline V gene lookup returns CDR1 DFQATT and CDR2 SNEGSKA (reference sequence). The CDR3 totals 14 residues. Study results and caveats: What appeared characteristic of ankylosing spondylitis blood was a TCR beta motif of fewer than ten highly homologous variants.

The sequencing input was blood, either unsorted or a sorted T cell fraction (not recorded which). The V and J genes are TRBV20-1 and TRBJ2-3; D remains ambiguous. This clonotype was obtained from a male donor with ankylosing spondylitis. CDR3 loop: CSARLVWDTDTQYF. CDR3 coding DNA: TGCAGTGCTAGACTAGTGTGGGACACAGATACGCAGTATTTT.